This T cell receptor (beta chain) was captured by sequencing in a study of blood T cell repertoires in COVID-19. Across the whole study: Acute-phase and convalescent COVID-19 samples originated in the United States, Italy and Spain.

Original handling: Amplifying reference gene primers gave estimates of nucleated cell counts. TCRdb's table, derived via immunoSEQ multiplex PCR, lists solely in-frame clones and lacks some. V and J calls plus clone size are reproduced from that table; the DNA served to infer D and trimming. The sample holds about 170,000 clones; approximately 90% are singletons and the top ten take 7%. The CDR3 runs 15 residues. The germline V gene has CDR1 KGHDR and CDR2 SFDVKD. With 1 base removed from V and 5 bases from J, the gap between germline ends came to 12 bases. The sequenced material came from peripheral blood. This TCR was sampled from a woman older than 75 in a cohort sampled during active or convalescent COVID-19. The rearrangement joins TRBV24-1 to TRBJ2-3, with D maybe TRBD1 (6 bases). CDR3 in amino acids: CATSDFTGYEDTQYF. The DNA for the CDR3 is TGTGCCACCAGTGATTTCACAGGGTATGAAGATACGCAGTATTTT.